This is a list of T cell receptor beta chains from one sample in a study of breast tumors, draining lymph nodes, adjacent tissues. TCRdb called the multiplex PCR reads again in MiXCR, with one record for every CDR3 protein. The data show roughly 130,000 distinct CDR3 sequences, about 30% seen once. Sequences were obtained from axillary lymph node tissue. These receptors were collected from a female donor with breast cancer. Some clones in this sample may be carry-over from other donors' samples. CDR3s include the opening cysteine and the closing phenylalanine or tryptophan. Fields, in order: V gene, D gene, clone size, J gene, CDR3 protein, CDR3 DNA. The D gene is left open where the match is weak. Clone size is not always given. Where it is, it says once, few, many or a class for expanded clones.

>TRBV6-5|NA|NA|TRBJ1-2
CASSHDGSNYGYTF
TGTGCCAGCAGTCACGACGGCAGCAACTATGGCTACACCTTC
>TRBV12-3/TRBV12-4|TRBD1|many|TRBJ2-2
CASSFRGRRELFF
TGTGCCAGCAGCTTCAGGGGGCGTCGGGAGCTGTTTTTT
>TRBV10-3|NA|many|TRBJ1-5
CAISEDLGNQPQHF
TGTGCCATCAGTGAGGACTTGGGGAATCAGCCCCAGCATTTT
>TRBV6-1|TRBD1|many|TRBJ1-2
CASRRVPGQGDYGYTF
TGTGCCAGCAGGCGAGTCCCGGGACAGGGAGATTATGGCTACACCTTC
>TRBV5-1|TRBD1|NA|TRBJ1-1
CASRRQGVNTEAFF
TGCGCCAGCAGAAGACAGGGGGTAAACACTGAAGCTTTCTTT
>TRBV5-1|NA|many|TRBJ2-2
CASSPRGTGELFF
TGCGCCAGCAGCCCCCGGGGGACCGGGGAGCTGTTTTTT
>TRBV6-2/TRBV6-3|NA|many|TRBJ2-1
CASSSQGQEQFF
TGTGCCAGCAGCTCTCAGGGTCAGGAGCAGTTCTTC
>TRBV5-1|TRBD1|once|TRBJ2-5
CASSAGQGRGETQYF
TGTGCCAGCAGCGCGGGACAGGGGCGAGGTGAGACCCAGTACTTC
>TRBV6-1|NA|many|TRBJ1-3
CAGSPGSSGNTIYF
TGTGCCGGCAGTCCCGGGAGCTCTGGAAACACCATATATTTT
>TRBV5-1|NA|many|TRBJ1-2
CASSQQLSRGASYGYTF
TGCGCCAGCAGCCAACAATTGTCGAGGGGCGCATCCTATGGCTACACCTTC
>TRBV9|TRBD1|few|TRBJ1-1
CASSVGITGDDTEAFF
TGTGCCAGCAGCGTAGGAATAACAGGGGATGACACTGAAGCTTTCTTT
>TRBV7-7|NA|NA|TRBJ2-7
CVLPPGPAGQYF
TGTGTTTTACCACCCGGGCCGGCGGGGCAGTACTTC
>TRBV19|TRBD1|NA|TRBJ2-2
CASSSTGTGYAGELFF
TGTGCCAGTAGTTCCACCGGGACAGGGTATGCCGGGGAGCTGTTTTTT
>TRBV7-8|NA|once|TRBJ2-1
CASSLPGTAGYNEQFF
TGTGCCAGCAGCTTGCCCGGAACTGCGGGCTACAATGAGCAGTTCTTC
>TRBV12-3/TRBV12-4|NA|few|TRBJ1-2
CASSFDYGYTF
TGTGCCAGCAGTTTCGACTATGGCTACACCTTC
>TRBV27|NA|few|TRBJ1-5
CASSLLSGGNQPQHF
TGTGCCAGCAGTTTATTGTCAGGGGGCAATCAGCCCCAGCATTTT
>TRBV20-1|NA|once|TRBJ1-5
CSAVGHLSPDQPQHF
TGCAGTGCTGTGGGACATCTCTCCCCCGATCAGCCCCAGCATTTT
>TRBV19|NA|many|TRBJ1-5
CASSWGGLRGNQPQHF
TGTGCCAGTAGCTGGGGGGGACTCAGGGGCAATCAGCCCCAGCATTTT
>TRBV14|NA|many|TRBJ1-2
CASSQTQINYGYTF
TGTGCCAGCAGCCAAACCCAGATTAACTATGGCTACACCTTC
>TRBV6-6|NA|many|TRBJ2-1
CASSPPGGKVEQFF
TGTGCCAGCAGTCCCCCAGGTGGTAAGGTTGAGCAGTTCTTC
>TRBV29-1|NA|many|TRBJ1-3
CSATGQSSGNTIYF
TGCAGCGCTACCGGACAGTCCTCTGGAAACACCATATATTTT
>TRBV20-1|TRBD1|many|TRBJ2-3
CSARILQGGRTDTQYF
TGCAGTGCTAGGATATTACAGGGGGGCCGCACAGATACGCAGTATTTT
>TRBV20-1|NA|NA|TRBJ1-4
CSAPSWGRGRSNGKLFF
TGCAGTGCTCCGAGTTGGGGGAGAGGGCGGTCTAATGGAAAACTGTTTTTT
>TRBV20-1|NA|many|TRBJ1-6
CSARDEGSPLHF
TGCAGTGCTAGAGATGAGGGGTCACCCCTCCACTTT
>TRBV4-1|NA|many|TRBJ2-4
CASSQDEGFGYF
TGCGCCAGCAGCCAAGATGAGGGATTCGGGTACTTC
>TRBV6-5|NA|many|TRBJ1-6
CASSYSLLGNSPLHF
TGTGCCAGCAGTTACTCGCTCCTCGGGAATTCACCCCTCCACTTT
>TRBV30|TRBD1|many|TRBJ1-4
CAWAGQRNEKLFF
TGTGCCTGGGCGGGACAGAGGAATGAAAAACTGTTTTTT
>TRBV19|TRBD2|once|TRBJ2-1
CASSIGRGSTDTQFF
TGTGCCAGTAGTATAGGGCGGGGGAGCACAGATACGCAGTTCTTC
>TRBV20-1|TRBD1|NA|TRBJ1-4
CSAYRGSEKLSF
TGCAGTGCGTACAGGGGTAGTGAAAAACTGTCTTTC
>TRBV2|NA|many|TRBJ2-2
CASSEVSSGTGELFF
TGTGCCAGCAGTGAAGTATCCTCGGGGACCGGGGAGCTGTTTTTT
>TRBV19|NA|NA|TRBJ1-1
CASFKNTEAFF
TGTGCCAGTTTTAAGAACACTGAAGCTTTCTTT
>TRBV7-9|NA|NA|TRBJ2-2
CASSLENGVAGELFF
TGTGCCAGCAGCTTAGAGAACGGGGTTGCCGGGGAGCTGTTTTTT
>TRBV3-1|NA|many|TRBJ2-1
CASSPRQAPVGDEQFF
TGTGCCAGCAGCCCTAGACAGGCGCCCGTTGGGGATGAGCAGTTCTTC
>TRBV4-1|NA|many|TRBJ1-5
CASSQGGVSNQPQHF
TGCGCCAGCAGCCAAGGAGGAGTAAGCAATCAGCCCCAGCATTTT
>TRBV3-1|NA|NA|TRBJ1-3
CASSQAPGSGNTIYF
TGTGCCAGCAGCCAAGCTCCCGGCTCTGGAAACACCATATATTTT
>TRBV5-1|NA|NA|TRBJ1-4
CASSLEWGDPNEKLFF
TGCGCCAGCAGCTTGGAATGGGGGGACCCTAATGAAAAACTGTTTTTT
>TRBV18|NA|many|TRBJ1-6
CASSGNGKNSPLHF
TGTGCCAGCTCAGGTAACGGAAAAAATTCACCCCTCCACTTT
>TRBV18|TRBD1|many|TRBJ1-2
CASSPGQGDGYTF
TGTGCCAGCTCACCGGGACAGGGGGATGGCTACACCTTC
>TRBV12-5|TRBD2|many|TRBJ2-5
CASGFDPKRGGRETQYF
TGTGCTAGTGGTTTCGACCCCAAGCGGGGGGGCCGGGAGACCCAGTACTTC
>TRBV10-3|NA|NA|TRBJ2-5
CAISDPTQYF
TGTGCCATCAGTGACCCCACCCAGTACTTC